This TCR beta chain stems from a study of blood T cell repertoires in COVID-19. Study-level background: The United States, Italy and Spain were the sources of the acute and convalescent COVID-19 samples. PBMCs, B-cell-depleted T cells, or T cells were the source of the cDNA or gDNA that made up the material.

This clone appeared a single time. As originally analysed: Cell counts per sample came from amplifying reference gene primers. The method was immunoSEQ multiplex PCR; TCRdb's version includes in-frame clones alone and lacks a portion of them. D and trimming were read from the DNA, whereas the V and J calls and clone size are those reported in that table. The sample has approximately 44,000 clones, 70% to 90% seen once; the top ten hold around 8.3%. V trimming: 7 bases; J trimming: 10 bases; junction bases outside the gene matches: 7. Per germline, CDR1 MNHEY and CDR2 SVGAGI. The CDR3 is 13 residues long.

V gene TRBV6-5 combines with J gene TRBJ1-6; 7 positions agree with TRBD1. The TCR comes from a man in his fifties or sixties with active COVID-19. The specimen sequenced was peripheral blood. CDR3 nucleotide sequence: TGTGCCAGCACCTTAGGGGGCAGATCACCCCTCCACTTT. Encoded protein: CASTLGGRSPLHF.